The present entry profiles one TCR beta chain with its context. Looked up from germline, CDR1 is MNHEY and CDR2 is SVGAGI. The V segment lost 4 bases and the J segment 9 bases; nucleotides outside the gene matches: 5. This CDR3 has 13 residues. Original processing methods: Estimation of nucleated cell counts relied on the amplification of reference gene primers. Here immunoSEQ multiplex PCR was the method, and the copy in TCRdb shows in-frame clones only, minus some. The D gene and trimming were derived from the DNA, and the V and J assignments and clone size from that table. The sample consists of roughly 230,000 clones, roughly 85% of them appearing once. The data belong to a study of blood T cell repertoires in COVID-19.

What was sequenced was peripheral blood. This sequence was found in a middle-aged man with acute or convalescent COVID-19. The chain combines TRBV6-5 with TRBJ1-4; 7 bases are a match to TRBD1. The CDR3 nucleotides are TGTGCCAGCAGTTCTAAGGGGGCCCAAAAACTGTTTTTT. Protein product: CASSSKGAQKLFF.